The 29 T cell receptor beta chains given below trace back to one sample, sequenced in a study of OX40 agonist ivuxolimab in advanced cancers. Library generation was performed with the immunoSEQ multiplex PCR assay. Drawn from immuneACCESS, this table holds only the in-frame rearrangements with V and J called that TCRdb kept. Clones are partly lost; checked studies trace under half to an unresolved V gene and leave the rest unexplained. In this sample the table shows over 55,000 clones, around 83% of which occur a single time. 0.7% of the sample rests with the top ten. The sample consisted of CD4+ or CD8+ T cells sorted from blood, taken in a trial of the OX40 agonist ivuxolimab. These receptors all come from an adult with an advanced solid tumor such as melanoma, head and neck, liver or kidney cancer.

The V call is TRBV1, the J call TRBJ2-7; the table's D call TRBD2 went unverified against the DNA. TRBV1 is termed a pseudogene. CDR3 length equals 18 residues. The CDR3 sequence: CTSSLELLRSGPPYEQYF. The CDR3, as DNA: TGCACCAGCAGCCTAGAGCTACTACGGAGCGGGCCCCCCTACGAGCAGTACTTC.

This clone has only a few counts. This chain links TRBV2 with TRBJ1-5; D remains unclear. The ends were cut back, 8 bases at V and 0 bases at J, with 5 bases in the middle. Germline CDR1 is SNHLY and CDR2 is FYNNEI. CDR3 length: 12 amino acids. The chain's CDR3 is CASQISNQPQHF. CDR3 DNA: TGTGCCAGCCAGATTAGCAATCAGCCCCAGCATTTT.

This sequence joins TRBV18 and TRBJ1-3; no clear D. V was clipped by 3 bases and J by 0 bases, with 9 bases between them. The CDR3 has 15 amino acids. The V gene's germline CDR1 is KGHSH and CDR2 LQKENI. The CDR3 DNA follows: TGTGCCAGCTCACCCACGGTCCTCTCTGGAAACACCATATATTTT. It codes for CASSPTVLSGNTIYF.

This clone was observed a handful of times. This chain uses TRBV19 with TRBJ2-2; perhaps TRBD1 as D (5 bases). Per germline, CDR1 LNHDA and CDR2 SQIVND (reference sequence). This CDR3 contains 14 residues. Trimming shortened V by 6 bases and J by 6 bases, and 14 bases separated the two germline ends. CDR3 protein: CASSWQGNAGELFF. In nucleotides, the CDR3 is TGTGCCAGTAGCTGGCAGGGTAACGCCGGGGAGCTGTTTTTT.

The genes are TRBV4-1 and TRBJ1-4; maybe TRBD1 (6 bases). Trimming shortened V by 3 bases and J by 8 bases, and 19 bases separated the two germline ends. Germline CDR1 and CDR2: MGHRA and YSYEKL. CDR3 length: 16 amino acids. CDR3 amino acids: CASSHFLGGQVEKLFF. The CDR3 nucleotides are TGCGCCAGCAGCCACTTCTTAGGGGGGCAGGTCGAAAAACTGTTTTTT.

The CDR3 bases are TGTGCCAGCATAGAGCGAGCGGGGGGCATTCAGTACTTC. Its protein is CASIERAGGIQYF. The rearrangement links TRBV2 to TRBJ2-4; TRBD2 matches 9 bases. The CDR3 is 13 residues long. CDR1 is SNHLY, CDR2 FYNNEI, per germline. The V gene end was trimmed by 7 bases and the J gene end by 9 bases; junction bases not matched to a gene: 7.

The chain's CDR3 is CASGDYEQYF. For the CDR3, the DNA is TGTGCCAGCGGGGACTACGAGCAGTACTTC. The gene calls are TRBV2 and TRBJ2-7; D call uncertain. V gave up 8 bases and J gave up 3 bases, with 5 bases separating them. The CDR3 runs 10 residues. Germline-derived CDR1 and CDR2 are SNHLY and FYNNEI. The full variable domain, its missing parts supplied by reference TRBV2 and TRBJ2-7, is EPEVTQTPSHQVTQMGQEVILRCVPISNHLYFYWYRQILGQKVEFLVSFYNNEISEKSEIFDDQFSVERPDGSNFTLKIRSTKLEDSAMYFCASGDYEQYFGPGTRLTVT.

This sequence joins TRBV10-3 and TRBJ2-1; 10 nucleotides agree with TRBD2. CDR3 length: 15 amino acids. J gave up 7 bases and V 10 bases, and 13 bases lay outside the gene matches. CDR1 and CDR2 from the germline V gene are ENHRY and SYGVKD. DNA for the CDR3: TGTGCCACCGGCTGGAGGGGACTAGCGACAAATGAGCAGTTCTTC. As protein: CATGWRGLATNEQFF.

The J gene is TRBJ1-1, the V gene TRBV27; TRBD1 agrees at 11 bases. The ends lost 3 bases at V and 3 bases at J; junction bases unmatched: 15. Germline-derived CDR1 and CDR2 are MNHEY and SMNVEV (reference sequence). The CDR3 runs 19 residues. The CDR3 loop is CASSLRMKRDRGSYTEAFF. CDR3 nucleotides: TGTGCCAGCAGTTTGAGGATGAAGAGGGACAGGGGGTCTTACACTGAAGCTTTCTTT.

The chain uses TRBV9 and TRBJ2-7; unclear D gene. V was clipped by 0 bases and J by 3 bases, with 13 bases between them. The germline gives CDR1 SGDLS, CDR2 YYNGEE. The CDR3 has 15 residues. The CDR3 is CASSVDPGLGYEQYF. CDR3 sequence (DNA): TGTGCCAGCAGCGTAGATCCGGGCCTGGGCTACGAGCAGTACTTC. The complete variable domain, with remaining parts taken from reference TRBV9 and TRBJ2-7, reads DSGVTQTPKHLITATGQRVTLRCSPRSGDLSVYWYQQSLDQGLQFLIQYYNGEERAKGNILERFSAQQFPDLHSELNLSSLELGDSALYFCASSVDPGLGYEQYFGPGTRLTVT.

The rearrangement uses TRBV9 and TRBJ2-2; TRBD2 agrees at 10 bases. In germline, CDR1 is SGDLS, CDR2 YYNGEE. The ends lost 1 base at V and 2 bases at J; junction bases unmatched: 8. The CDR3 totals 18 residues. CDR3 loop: CASSVRTSGNTNTGELFF. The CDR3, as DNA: TGTGCCAGCAGCGTAAGGACTAGCGGCAACACAAACACCGGGGAGCTGTTTTTT.

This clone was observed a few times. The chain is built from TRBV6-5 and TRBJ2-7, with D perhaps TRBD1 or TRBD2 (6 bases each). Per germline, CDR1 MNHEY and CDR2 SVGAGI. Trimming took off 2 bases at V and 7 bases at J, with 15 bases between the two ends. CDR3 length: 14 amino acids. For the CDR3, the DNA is TGTGCCAGCAGTTACGGCCCGGGGGCCAGGGAGCAGTACTTC. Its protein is CASSYGPGAREQYF.

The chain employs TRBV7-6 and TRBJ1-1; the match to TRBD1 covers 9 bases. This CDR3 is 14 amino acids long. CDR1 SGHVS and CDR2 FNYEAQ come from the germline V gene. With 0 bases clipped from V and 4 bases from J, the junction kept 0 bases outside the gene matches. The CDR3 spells CASSLAGQGTEAFF. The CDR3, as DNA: TGTGCCAGCAGCTTAGCGGGACAGGGCACTGAAGCTTTCTTT.

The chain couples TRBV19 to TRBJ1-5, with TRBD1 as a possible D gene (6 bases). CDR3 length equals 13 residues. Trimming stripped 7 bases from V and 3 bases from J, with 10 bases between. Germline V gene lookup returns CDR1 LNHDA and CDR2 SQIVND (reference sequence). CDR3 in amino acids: CASNRDTNQPQHF. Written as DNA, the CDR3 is TGTGCCAGTAACCGGGACACCAATCAGCCCCAGCATTTT. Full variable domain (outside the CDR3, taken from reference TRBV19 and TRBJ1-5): DGGITQSPKYLFRKEGQNVTLSCEQNLNHDAMYWYRQDPGQGLRLIYYSQIVNDFQKGDIAEGYSVSREKKESFPLTVTSAQKNPTAFYLCASNRDTNQPQHFGDGTRLSIL.

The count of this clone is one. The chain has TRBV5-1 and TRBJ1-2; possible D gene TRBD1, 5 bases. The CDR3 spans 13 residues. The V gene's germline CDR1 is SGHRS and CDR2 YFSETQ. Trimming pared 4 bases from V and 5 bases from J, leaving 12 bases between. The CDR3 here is CASSVPGGYGYTF. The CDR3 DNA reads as TGCGCCAGCAGCGTGCCCGGGGGGTATGGCTACACCTTC. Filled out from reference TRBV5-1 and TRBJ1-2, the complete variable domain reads KAGVTQTPRYLIKTRGQQVTLSCSPISGHRSVSWYQQTPGQGLQFLFEYFSETQRNKGNFPGRFSGRQFSNSRSEMNVSTLELGDSALYLCASSVPGGYGYTFGSGTRLTVV.

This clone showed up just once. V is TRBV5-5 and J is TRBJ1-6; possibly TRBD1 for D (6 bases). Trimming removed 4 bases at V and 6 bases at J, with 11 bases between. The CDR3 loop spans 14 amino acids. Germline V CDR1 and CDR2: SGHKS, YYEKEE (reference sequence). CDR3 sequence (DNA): TGTGCCAGCAGCCAACAGGGCCCTAATTCACCCCTCCACTTT. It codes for CASSQQGPNSPLHF.

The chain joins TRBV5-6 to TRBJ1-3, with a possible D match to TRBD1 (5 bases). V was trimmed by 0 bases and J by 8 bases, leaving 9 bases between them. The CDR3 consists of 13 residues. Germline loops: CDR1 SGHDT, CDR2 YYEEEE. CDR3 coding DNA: TGTGCCAGCAGCTTGGTAGGGGCGCACACCATATATTTT. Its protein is CASSLVGAHTIYF.

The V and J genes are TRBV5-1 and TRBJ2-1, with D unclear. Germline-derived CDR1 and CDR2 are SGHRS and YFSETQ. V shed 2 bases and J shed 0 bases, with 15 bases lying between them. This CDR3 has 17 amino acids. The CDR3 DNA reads TGCGCCAGCAGCTTCGACTCAATAAAGAGCTCCTACAATGAGCAGTTCTTC. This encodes CASSFDSIKSSYNEQFF.

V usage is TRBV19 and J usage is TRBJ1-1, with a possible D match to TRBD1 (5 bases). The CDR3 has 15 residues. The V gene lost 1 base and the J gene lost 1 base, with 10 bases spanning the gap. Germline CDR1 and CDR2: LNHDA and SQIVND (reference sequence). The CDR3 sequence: CASSIGGGGNTEAFF. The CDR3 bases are TGTGCCAGTAGTATAGGTGGTGGGGGGAACACTGAAGCTTTCTTT.

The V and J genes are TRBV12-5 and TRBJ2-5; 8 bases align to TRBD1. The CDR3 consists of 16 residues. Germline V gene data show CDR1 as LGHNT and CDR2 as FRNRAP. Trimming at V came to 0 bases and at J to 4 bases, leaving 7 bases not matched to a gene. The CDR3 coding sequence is TGTGCTAGTGGTTTGGTAGAGCAGGGGGCTGTAGAGACCCAGTACTTC. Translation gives CASGLVEQGAVETQYF. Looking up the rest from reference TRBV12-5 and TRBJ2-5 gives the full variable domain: DARVTQTPRHKVTEMGQEVTMRCQPILGHNTVFWYRQTMMQGLELLAYFRNRAPLDDSGMPKDRFSAEMPDATLATLKIQPSEPRDSAVYFCASGLVEQGAVETQYFGPGTRLLVL.

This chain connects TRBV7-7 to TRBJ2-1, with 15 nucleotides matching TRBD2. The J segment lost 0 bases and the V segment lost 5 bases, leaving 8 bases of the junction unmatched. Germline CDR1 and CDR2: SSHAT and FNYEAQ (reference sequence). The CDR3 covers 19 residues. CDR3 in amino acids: CASSPWTSGGVSSYNEQFF. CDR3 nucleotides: TGTGCCAGCAGCCCATGGACTAGCGGGGGGGTCAGCTCCTACAATGAGCAGTTCTTC.

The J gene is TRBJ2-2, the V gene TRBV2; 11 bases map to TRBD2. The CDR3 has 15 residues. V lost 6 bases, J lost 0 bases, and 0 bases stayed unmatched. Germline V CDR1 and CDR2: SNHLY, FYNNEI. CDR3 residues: CASRGLAANTGELFF. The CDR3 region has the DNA TGTGCCAGCAGGGGACTAGCGGCGAACACCGGGGAGCTGTTTTTT. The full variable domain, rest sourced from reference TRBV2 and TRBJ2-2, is EPEVTQTPSHQVTQMGQEVILRCVPISNHLYFYWYRQILGQKVEFLVSFYNNEISEKSEIFDDQFSVERPDGSNFTLKIRSTKLEDSAMYFCASRGLAANTGELFFGEGSRLTVL.

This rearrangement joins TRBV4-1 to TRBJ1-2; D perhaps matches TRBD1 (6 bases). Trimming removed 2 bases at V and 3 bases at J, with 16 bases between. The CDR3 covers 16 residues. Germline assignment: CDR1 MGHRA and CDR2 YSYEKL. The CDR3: CASSQSGGGGYYGYTF. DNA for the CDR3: TGCGCCAGCAGCCAATCTGGGGGGGGCGGCTACTATGGCTACACCTTC.

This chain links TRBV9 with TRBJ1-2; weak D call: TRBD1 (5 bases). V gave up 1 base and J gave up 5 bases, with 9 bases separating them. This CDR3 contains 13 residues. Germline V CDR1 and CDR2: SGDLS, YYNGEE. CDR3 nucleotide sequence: TGTGCCAGCAGCGTACAGGGAGGGTATGGCTACACCTTC. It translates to CASSVQGGYGYTF.

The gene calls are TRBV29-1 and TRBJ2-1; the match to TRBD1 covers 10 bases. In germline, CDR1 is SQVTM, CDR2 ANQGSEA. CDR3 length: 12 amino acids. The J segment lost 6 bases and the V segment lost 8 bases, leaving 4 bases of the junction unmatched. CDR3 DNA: TGCAGCACCGGACAGGGGGGCAATGAGCAGTTCTTC. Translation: CSTGQGGNEQFF.

The CDR3 DNA reads as TGTGCCTGGAGTTCCGGACAGGGTCGCACTGAAGCTTTCTTT. This encodes CAWSSGQGRTEAFF. The chain uses TRBV30 and TRBJ1-1; TRBD1 matches at 8 bases. Per germline, CDR1 GTSNPN and CDR2 SVGIG (reference sequence). The CDR3 is 14 amino acids. V lost 2 bases to trimming and J lost 4 bases; unmatched junction nucleotides: 6.

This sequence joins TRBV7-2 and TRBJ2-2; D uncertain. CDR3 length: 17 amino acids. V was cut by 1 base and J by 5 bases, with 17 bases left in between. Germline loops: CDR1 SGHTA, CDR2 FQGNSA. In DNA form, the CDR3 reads TGTGCCAGCAGCTTAGATCCAGGTAGAATCGTAACCGGGGAGCTGTTTTTT. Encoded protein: CASSLDPGRIVTGELFF.

The CDR3 DNA reads as TGTGCCAGCAGCTTAGTTTACCTTAATTCACCCCTCCACTTT. Amino acids: CASSLVYLNSPLHF. The chain combines TRBV7-2 with TRBJ1-6; D gene ambiguous. The CDR3 spans 14 residues. Germline V CDR1 and CDR2: SGHTA, FQGNSA. The germline V and J ends were trimmed by 1 base and 6 bases, with 7 bases remaining between them.

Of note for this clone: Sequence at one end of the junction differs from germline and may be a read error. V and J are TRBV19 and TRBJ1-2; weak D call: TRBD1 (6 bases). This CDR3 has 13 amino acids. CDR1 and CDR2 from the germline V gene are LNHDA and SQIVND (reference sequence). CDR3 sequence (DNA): TGTGCCAGTAGTATAACTCAGGGGAACGGCTGCACCTTC. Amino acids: CASSITQGNGCTF.